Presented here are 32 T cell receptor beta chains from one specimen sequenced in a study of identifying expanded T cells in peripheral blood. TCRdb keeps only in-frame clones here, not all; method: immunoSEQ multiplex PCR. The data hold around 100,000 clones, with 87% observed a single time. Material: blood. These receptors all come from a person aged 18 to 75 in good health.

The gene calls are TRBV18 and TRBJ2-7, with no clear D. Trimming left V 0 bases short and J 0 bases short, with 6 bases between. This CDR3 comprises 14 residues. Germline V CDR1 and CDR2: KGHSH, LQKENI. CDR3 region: CASSPPQPSYEQYF. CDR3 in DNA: TGTGCCAGCTCACCACCTCAGCCCTCCTACGAGCAGTACTTC.

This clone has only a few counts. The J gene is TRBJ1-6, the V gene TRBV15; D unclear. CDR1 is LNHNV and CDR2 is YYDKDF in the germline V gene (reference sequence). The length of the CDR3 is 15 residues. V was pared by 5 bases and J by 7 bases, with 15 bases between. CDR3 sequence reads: CATSFRSPGNSPLHF. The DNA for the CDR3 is TGTGCCACCAGCTTCCGCTCTCCCGGGAATTCACCCCTCCACTTT.

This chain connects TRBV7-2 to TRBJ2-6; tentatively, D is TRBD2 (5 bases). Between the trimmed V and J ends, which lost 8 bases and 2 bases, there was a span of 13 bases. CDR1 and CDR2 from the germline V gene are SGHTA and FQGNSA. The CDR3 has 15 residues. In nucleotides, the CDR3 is TGTGCCAGCGGGTGGGGAGTAACTGGGGCCAACGTCCTGACTTTC. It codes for CASGWGVTGANVLTF.

The CDR3 reads CAWSVGGYSNQPQHF. In DNA, the CDR3 is TGTGCCTGGAGTGTAGGGGGGTATAGCAATCAGCCCCAGCATTTT. The rearrangement uses TRBV30 and TRBJ1-5; possibly TRBD1 for D (6 bases). The CDR3 covers 15 residues. Germline values: CDR1 GTSNPN, CDR2 SVGIG (reference sequence). V was pared by 0 bases and J by 0 bases, with 9 bases between.

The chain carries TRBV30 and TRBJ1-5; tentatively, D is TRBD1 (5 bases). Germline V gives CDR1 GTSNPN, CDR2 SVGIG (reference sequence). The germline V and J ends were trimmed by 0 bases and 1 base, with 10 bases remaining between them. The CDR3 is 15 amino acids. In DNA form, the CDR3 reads TGTGCCTGGAGTGTCGGGGCAGGGAGCAATCAGCCCCAGCATTTT. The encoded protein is CAWSVGAGSNQPQHF.

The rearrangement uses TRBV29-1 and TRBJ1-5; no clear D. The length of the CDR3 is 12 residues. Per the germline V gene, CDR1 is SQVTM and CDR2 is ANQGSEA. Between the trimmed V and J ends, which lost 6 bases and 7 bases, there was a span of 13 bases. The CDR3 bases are TGCAGCGTGACGAGCGCCGGGCAGCCCCAGCATTTT. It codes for CSVTSAGQPQHF.

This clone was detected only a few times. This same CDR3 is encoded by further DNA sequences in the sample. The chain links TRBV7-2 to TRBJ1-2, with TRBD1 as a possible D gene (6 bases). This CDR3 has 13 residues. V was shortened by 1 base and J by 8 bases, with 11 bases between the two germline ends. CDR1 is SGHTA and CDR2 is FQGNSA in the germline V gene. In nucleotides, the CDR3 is TGTGCCAGCAGCTTAGGGGGGGCGCAAGGCTACACCTTC. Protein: CASSLGGAQGYTF.

The CDR3 region is CASSVEGRENTIYF. As DNA, the CDR3 is TGTGCCAGCAGTGTCGAAGGTAGAGAAAACACCATATATTTT. V gene TRBV25-1 combines with J gene TRBJ1-3; D is undetermined. The CDR3 contains 14 residues. The V gene lost 4 bases and the J gene lost 6 bases, with 13 bases spanning the gap. The germline V gene encodes CDR1 MGHDK and CDR2 SYGVNS.

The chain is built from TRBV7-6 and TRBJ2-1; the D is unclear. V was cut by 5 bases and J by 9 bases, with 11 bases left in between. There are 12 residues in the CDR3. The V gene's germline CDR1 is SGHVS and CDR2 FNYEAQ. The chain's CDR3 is CASSPRPREQFF. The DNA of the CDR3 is TGTGCCAGCAGCCCACGTCCTCGTGAGCAGTTCTTC.

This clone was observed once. For the CDR3, the DNA is TGCGCCAGCAGCCAACGGGCAGGGCAAGAGACCCAGTACTTC. It is translated as CASSQRAGQETQYF. The rearrangement joins TRBV4-3 to TRBJ2-5; a weak D match, TRBD1 (5 bases). This CDR3 is built from 14 residues. The V gene lost 2 bases and the J gene lost 2 bases, with 9 bases spanning the gap. Germline V gene lookup returns CDR1 LGHNA and CDR2 YSLEER.

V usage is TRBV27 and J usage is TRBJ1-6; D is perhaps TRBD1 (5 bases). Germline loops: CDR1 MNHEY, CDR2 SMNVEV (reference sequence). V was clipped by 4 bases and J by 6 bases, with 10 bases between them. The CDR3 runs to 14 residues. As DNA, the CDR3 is TGTGCCAGCAGTTCTGACAGATTTAATTCACCCCTCCACTTT. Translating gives CASSSDRFNSPLHF.

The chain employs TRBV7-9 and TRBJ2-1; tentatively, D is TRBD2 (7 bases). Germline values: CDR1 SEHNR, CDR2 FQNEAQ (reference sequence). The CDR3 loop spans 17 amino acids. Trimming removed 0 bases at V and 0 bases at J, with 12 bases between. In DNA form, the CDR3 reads TGTGCCAGCAGCTTAGCGAGGGGGGGTAGCTCCTACAATGAGCAGTTCTTC. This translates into CASSLARGGSSYNEQFF.

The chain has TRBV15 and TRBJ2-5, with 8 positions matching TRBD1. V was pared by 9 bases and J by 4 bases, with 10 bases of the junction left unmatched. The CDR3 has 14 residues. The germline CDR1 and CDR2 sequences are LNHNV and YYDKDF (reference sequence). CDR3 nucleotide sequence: TGTGCCACATCGGAGGGACAGGAGAGAGAGACCCAGTACTTC. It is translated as CATSEGQERETQYF.

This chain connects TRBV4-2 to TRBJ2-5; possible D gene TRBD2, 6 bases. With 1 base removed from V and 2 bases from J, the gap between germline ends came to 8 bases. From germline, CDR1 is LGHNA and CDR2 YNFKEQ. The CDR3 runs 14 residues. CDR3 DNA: TGTGCCAGCAGCCAAGGTGGGGGGCAAGAGACCCAGTACTTC. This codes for CASSQGGGQETQYF.

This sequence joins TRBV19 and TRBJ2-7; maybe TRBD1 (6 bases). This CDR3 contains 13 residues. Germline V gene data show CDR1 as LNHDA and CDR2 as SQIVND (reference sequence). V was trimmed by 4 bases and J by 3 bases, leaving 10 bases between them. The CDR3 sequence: CASSKARGYEQYF. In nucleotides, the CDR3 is TGTGCCAGTAGTAAGGCCAGGGGCTACGAGCAGTACTTC.

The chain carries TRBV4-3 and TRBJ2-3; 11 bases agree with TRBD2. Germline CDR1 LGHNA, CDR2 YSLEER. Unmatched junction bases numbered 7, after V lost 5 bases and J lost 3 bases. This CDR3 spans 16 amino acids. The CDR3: CASSSLAGGGTDTQYF. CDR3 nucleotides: TGCGCCAGCAGCTCCCTAGCGGGGGGAGGGACAGATACGCAGTATTTT.

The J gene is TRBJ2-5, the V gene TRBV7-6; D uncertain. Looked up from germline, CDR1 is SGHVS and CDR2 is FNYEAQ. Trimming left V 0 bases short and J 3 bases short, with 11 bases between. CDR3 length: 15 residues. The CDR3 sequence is CASSLAFSGKETQYF. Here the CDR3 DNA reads TGTGCCAGCAGCTTAGCGTTTTCGGGCAAAGAGACCCAGTACTTC.

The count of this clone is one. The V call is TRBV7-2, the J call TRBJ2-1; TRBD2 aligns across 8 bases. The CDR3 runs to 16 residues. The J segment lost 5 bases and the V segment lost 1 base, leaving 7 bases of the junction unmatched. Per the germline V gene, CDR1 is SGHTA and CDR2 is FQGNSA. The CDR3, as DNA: TGTGCCAGCAGCTTAGGTCCGGGGGGGCGGAACAATGAGCAGTTCTTC. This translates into CASSLGPGGRNNEQFF.

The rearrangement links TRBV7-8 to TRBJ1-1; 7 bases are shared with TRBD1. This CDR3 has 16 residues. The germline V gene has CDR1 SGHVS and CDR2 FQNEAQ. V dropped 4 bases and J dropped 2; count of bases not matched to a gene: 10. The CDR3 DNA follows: TGTGCCAGCAGCTCCCGAGACAGGGAACTTAACACTGAAGCTTTCTTT. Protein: CASSSRDRELNTEAFF. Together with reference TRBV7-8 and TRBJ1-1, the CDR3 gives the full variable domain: GAGVSQSPRYKVAKRGQDVALRCDPISGHVSLFWYQQALGQGPEFLTYFQNEAQLDKSGLPSDRFFAERPEGSVSTLKIQRTQQEDSAVYLCASSSRDRELNTEAFFGQGTRLTVV.

This CDR3 is CASSSYQLRLEKLFF. The CDR3 DNA reads as TGTGCCAGCAGTTCTTACCAGCTTAGGCTTGAAAAACTGTTTTTT. The chain combines TRBV28 with TRBJ1-4; the D is unclear. This CDR3 is built from 15 residues. V lost 4 bases to trimming and J lost 7 bases, with 16 bases between them. Germline CDR1 and CDR2: MDHEN and SYDVKM.

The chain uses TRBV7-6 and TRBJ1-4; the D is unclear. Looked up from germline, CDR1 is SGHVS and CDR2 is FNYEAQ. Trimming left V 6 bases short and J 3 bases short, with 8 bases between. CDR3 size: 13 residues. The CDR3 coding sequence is TGTGCCAGCAGTGCCCAGGCTAATGAAAAACTGTTTTTT. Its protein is CASSAQANEKLFF. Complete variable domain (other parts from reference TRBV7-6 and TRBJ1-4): GAGVSQSPRYKVTKRGQDVALRCDPISGHVSLYWYRQALGQGPEFLTYFNYEAQQDKSGLPNDRFSAERPEGSISTLTIQRTEQRDSAMYRCASSAQANEKLFFGSGTQLSVL.

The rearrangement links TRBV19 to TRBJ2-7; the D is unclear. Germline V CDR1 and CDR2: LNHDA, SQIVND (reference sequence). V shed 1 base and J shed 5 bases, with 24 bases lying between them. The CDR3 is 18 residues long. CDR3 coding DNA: TGTGCCAGTAGTATAGGCTACCGTGTGAGACCAGAGCGTGACGAGCAGTACTTC. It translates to CASSIGYRVRPERDEQYF.

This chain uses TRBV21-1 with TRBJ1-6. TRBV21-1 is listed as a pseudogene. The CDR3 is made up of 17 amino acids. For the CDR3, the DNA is TGTGCCAGCATGACGGGACTGGGGGGCTCCTATAATTCACCCCTCCACTTT. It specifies CASMTGLGGSYNSPLHF.

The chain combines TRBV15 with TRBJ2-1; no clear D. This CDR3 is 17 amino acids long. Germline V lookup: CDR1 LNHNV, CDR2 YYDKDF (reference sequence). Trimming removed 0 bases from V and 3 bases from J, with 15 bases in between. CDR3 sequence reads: CATSREESLLIYNEQFF. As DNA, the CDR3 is TGTGCCACCAGCAGAGAAGAAAGCTTGTTGATCTACAATGAGCAGTTCTTC.

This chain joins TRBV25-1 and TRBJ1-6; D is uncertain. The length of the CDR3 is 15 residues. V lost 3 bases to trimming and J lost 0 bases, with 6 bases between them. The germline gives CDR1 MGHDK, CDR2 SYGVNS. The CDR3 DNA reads TGTGCCAGCAGTGATGGGAGCTCCTATAATTCACCCCTCCACTTT. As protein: CASSDGSSYNSPLHF.

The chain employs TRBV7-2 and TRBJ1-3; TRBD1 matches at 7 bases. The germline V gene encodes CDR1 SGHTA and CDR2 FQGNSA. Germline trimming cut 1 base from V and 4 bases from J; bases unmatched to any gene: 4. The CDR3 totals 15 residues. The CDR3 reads CASSLVGRGGNTIYF. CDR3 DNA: TGTGCCAGCAGCTTAGTGGGCAGGGGGGGAAACACCATATATTTT.

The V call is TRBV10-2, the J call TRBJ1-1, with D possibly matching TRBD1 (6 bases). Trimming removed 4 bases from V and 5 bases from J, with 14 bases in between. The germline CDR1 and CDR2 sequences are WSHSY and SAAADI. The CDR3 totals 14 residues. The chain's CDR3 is CASSVGGTGTEAFF. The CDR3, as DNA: TGCGCCAGCAGTGTAGGGGGGACGGGGACTGAAGCTTTCTTT.

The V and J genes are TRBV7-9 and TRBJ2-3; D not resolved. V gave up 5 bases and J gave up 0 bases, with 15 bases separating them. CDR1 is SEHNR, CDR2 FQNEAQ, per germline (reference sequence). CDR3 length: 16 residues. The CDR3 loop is CASSPAYRTSTDTQYF. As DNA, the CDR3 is TGTGCCAGCAGCCCAGCCTACCGCACTAGCACAGATACGCAGTATTTT.

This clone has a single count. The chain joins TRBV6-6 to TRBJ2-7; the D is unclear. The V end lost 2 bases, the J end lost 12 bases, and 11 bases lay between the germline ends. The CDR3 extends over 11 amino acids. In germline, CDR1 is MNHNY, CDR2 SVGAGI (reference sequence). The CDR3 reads CASSYLPALYF. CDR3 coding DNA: TGTGCCAGCAGTTACCTACCCGCTTTGTACTTC.

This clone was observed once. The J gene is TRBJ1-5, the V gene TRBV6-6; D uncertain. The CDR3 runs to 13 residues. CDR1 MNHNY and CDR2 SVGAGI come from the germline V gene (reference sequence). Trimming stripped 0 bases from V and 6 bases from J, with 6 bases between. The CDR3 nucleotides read TGTGCCAGCAGTTACTCAGGGATTCAGCCCCAGCATTTT. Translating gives CASSYSGIQPQHF.

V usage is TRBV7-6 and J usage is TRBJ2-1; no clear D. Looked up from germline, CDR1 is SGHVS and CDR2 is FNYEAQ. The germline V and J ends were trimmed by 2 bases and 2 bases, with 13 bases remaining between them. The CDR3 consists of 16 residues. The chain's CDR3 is CASSLSNAPAYNEQFF. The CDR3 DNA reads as TGTGCCAGCAGCTTATCGAATGCCCCCGCCTACAATGAGCAGTTCTTC.

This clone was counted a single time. The DNA of the CDR3 is TGTGCCAGCAGCCCGGGGACTAGCGGGGGAGAGACCCAGTACTTC. Translation: CASSPGTSGGETQYF. J is TRBJ2-5 and V is TRBV9; the match to TRBD2 covers 14 bases. Per germline, CDR1 SGDLS and CDR2 YYNGEE. CDR3 length equals 15 residues. The J segment lost 4 bases and the V segment lost 4 bases, leaving 3 bases of the junction unmatched.